This T cell receptor beta chain came from a study of Ad26.COV2.S vaccination and SARS-CoV-2 variants. Germline V lookup: CDR1 MNHNS, CDR2 SASEGT. The CDR3 is made up of 15 amino acids. Deletions cut 0 bases from V and 3 bases from J, with 12 bases between. Documented treatment: around 19 received Ad26.COV2.S at low or high dose, single or two shots; about 5 received placebo; per-sample allocation not given. Specimens were obtained on day 63 following the first vaccine or placebo injection. This table comes from immunoSEQ multiplex PCR, and its TCRdb copy is limited to in-frame clones, with some not included. Here the sample spans about 680,000 clones, about 90% being singletons.

This rearrangement joins TRBV6-1 to TRBJ2-7; D may be TRBD2 (6 bases). The input for sequencing was peripheral blood, taken in a trial of Ad26.COV2.S vaccine versus placebo. This clonotype was sampled from a person between 18 and 60 years old who received the Ad26.COV2.S COVID-19 vaccine or a placebo. CDR3 nucleotide sequence: TGTGCCAGCAGTGAAGCGGGCGGGATCAACTACGAGCAGTACTTC. This codes for CASSEAGGINYEQYF.